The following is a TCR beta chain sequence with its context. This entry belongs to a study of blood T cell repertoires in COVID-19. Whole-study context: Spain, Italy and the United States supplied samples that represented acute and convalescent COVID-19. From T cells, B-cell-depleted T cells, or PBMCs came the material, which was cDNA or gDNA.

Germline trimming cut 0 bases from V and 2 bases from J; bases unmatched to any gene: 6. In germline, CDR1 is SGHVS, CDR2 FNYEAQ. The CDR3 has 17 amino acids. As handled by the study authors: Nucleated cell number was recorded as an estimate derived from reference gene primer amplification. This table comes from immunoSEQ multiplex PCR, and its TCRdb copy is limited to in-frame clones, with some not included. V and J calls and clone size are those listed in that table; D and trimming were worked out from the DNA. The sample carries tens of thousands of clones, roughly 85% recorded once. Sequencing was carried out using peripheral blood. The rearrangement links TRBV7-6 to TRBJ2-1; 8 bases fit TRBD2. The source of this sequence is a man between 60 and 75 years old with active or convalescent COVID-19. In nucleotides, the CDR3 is TGTGCCAGCAGCTTAGCGGTAGCGGGGAGCGCCTACAATGAGCAGTTCTTC. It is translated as CASSLAVAGSAYNEQFF. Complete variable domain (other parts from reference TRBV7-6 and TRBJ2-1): GAGVSQSPRYKVTKRGQDVALRCDPISGHVSLYWYRQALGQGPEFLTYFNYEAQQDKSGLPNDRFSAERPEGSISTLTIQRTEQRDSAMYRCASSLAVAGSAYNEQFFGPGTRLTVL.